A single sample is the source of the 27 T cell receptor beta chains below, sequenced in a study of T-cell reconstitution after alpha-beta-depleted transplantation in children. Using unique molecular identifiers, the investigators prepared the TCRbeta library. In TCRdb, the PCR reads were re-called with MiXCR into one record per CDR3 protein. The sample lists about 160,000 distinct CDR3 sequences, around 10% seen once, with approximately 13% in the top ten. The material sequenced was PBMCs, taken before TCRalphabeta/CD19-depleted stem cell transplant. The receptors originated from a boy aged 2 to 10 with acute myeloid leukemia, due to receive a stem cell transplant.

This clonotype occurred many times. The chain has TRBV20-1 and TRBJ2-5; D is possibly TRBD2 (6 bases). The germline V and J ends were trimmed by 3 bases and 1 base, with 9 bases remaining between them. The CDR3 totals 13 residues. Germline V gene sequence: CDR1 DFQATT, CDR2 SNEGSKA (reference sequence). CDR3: CSASISGQETQYF. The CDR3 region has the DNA TGCAGTGCTAGTATTAGCGGCCAAGAGACCCAGTACTTC.

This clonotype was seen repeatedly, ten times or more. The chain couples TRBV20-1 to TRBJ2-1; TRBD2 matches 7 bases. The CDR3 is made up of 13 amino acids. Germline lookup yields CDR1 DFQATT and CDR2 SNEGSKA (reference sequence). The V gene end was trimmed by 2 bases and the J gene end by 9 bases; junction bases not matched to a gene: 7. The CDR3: CSARSSAGVEQFF. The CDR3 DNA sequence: TGCAGTGCTAGAAGCTCGGCGGGAGTTGAGCAGTTCTTC.

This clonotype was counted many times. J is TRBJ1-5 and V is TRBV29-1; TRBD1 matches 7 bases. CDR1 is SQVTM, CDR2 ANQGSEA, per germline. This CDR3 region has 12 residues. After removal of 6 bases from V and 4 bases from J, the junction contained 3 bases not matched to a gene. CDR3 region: CSVAQGNQPQHF. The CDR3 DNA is TGCAGCGTAGCACAGGGGAATCAGCCCCAGCATTTT. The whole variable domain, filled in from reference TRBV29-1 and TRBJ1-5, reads SAVISQKPSRDICQRGTSLTIQCQVDSQVTMMFWYRQQPGQSLTLIATANQGSEATYESGFVIDKFPISRPNLTFSTLTVSNMSPEDSSIYLCSVAQGNQPQHFGDGTRLSIL.

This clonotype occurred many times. CDR3 region: CAWTPGLPNTDTQYF. The CDR3 DNA reads as TGTGCCTGGACACCGGGACTCCCTAACACAGATACGCAGTATTTT. The chain couples TRBV30 to TRBJ2-3; perhaps TRBD2 as D (6 bases). Trimming took off 4 bases at V and 2 bases at J, with 16 bases between the two ends. Germline lookup yields CDR1 GTSNPN and CDR2 SVGIG (reference sequence). There are 15 residues in the CDR3. The whole variable domain, filled in from reference TRBV30 and TRBJ2-3, reads SQTIHQWPATLVQPVGSPLSLECTVEGTSNPNLYWYRQAAGRGLQLLFYSVGIGQISSEVPQNLSASRPQDRQFILSSKKLLLSDSGFYLCAWTPGLPNTDTQYFGPGTRLTVL.

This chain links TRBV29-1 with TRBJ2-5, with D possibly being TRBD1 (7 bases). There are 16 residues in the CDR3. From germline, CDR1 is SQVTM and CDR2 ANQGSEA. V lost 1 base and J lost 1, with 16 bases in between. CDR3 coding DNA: TGCAGCGTTGAAGGTGCCGGGGGACAGCCCCAAGAGACCCAGTACTTC. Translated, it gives CSVEGAGGQPQETQYF.

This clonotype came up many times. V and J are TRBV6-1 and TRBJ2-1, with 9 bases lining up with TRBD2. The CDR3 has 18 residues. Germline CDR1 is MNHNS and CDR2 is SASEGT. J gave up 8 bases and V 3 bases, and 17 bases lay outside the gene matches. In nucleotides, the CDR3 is TGTGCCAGCAGTGACGACGGGGTCCAAGGGACTAGCTTCGATGAGCAGTTCTTC. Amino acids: CASSDDGVQGTSFDEQFF.

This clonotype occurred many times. The CDR3 loop reads CSASMASAFYEQYF. The DNA of the CDR3 is TGCAGTGCTAGTATGGCTAGCGCTTTCTACGAGCAGTACTTC. The V call is TRBV20-1, the J call TRBJ2-7; possibly TRBD2 for D (6 bases). V shed 3 bases and J shed 3 bases, with 15 bases lying between them. The CDR3 totals 14 residues. CDR1 DFQATT and CDR2 SNEGSKA come from the germline V gene (reference sequence).

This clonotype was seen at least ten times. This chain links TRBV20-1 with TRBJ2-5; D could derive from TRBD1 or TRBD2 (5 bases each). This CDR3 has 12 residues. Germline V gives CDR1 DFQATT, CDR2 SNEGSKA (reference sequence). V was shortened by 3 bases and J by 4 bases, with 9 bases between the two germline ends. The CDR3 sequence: CSASRDGETQYF. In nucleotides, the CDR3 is TGCAGTGCTAGCAGGGACGGAGAGACCCAGTACTTC.

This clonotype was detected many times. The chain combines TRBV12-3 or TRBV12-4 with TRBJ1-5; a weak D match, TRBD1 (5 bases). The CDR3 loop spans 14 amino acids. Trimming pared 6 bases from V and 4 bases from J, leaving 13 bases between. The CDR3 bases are TGTGCCAGCAGCCCCACCGGGGGTAATCAGCCCCAGCATTTT. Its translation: CASSPTGGNQPQHF.

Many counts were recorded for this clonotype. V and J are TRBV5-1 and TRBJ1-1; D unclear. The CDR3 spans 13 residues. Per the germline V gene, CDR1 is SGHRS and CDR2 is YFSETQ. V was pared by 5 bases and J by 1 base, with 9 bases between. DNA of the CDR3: TGCGCCAGCAGACGGACTGGGAACACTGAAGCTTTCTTT. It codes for CASRRTGNTEAFF. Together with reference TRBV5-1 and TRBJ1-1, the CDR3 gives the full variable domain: KAGVTQTPRYLIKTRGQQVTLSCSPISGHRSVSWYQQTPGQGLQFLFEYFSETQRNKGNFPGRFSGRQFSNSRSEMNVSTLELGDSALYLCASRRTGNTEAFFGQGTRLTVV.

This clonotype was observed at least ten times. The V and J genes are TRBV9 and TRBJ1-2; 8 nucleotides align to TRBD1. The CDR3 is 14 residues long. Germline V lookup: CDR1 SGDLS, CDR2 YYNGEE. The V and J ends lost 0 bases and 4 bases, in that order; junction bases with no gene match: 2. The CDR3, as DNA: TGTGCCAGCAGCGTAGAACAGGGGGGCTATGGCTACACCTTC. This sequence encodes CASSVEQGGYGYTF.

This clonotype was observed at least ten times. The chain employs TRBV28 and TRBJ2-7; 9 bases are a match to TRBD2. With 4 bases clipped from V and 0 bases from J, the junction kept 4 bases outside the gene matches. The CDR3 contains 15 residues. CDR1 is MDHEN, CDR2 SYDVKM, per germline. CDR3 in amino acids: CASSSHSGSSYEQYF. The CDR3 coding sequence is TGTGCCAGCAGTTCACATAGCGGGAGCTCCTACGAGCAGTACTTC.

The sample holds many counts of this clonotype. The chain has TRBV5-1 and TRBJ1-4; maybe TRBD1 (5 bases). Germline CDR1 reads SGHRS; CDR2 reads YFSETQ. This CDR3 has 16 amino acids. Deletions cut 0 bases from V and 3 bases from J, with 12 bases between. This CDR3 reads CASSLVGAEANEKLFF. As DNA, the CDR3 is TGCGCCAGCAGCTTGGTTGGGGCGGAGGCTAATGAAAAACTGTTTTTT. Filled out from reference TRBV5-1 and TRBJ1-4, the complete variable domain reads KAGVTQTPRYLIKTRGQQVTLSCSPISGHRSVSWYQQTPGQGLQFLFEYFSETQRNKGNFPGRFSGRQFSNSRSEMNVSTLELGDSALYLCASSLVGAEANEKLFFGSGTQLSVL.

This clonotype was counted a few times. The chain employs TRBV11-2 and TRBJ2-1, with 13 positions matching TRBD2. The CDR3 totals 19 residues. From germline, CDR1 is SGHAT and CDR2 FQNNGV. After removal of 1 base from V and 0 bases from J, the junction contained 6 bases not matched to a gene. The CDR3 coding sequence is TGTGCCAGCAGCTTAGTCACTAGCGGGGGGGATAGCTCCTACAATGAGCAGTTCTTC. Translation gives CASSLVTSGGDSSYNEQFF.

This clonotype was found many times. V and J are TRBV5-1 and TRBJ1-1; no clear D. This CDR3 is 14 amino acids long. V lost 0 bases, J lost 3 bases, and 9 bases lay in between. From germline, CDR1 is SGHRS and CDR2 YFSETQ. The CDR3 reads CASSLAYTYTEAFF. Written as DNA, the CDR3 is TGCGCCAGCAGCTTGGCATACACATACACTGAAGCTTTCTTT.

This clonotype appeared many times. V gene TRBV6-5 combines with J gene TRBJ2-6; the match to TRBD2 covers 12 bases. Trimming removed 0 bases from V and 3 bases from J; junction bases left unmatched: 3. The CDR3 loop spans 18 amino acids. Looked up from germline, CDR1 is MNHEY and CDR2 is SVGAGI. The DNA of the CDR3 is TGTGCCAGCAGTTACTCGAGGACTAGCGGGATTGGGGCCAACGTCCTGACTTTC. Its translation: CASSYSRTSGIGANVLTF.

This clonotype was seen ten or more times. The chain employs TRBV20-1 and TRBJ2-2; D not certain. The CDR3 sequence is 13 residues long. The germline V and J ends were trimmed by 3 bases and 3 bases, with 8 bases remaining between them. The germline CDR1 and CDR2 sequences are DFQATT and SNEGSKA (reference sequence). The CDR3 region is CSASLWDTGELFF. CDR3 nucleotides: TGCAGTGCTAGTCTCTGGGACACCGGGGAGCTGTTTTTT.

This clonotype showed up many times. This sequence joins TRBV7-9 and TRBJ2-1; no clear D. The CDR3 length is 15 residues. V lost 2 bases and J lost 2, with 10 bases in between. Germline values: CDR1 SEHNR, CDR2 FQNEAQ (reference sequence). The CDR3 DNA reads TGTGCCAGCAGCTTATTACTAATCGCCTACAATGAGCAGTTCTTC. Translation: CASSLLLIAYNEQFF.

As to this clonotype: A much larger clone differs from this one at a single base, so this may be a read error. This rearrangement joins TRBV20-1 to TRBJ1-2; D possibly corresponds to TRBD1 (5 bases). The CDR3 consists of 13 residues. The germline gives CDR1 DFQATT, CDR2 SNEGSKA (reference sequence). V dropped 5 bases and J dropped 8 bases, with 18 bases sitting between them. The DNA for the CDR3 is TGCAGTGCTGCAACTGGGGGGGTGCAAGGCTACACCTTC. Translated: CSAATGGVQGYTF.

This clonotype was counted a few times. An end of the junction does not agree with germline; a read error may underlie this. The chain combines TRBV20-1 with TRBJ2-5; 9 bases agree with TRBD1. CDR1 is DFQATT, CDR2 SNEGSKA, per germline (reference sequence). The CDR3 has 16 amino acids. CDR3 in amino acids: CCARAEGQGSGETQYF. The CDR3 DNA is TGCTGTGCTAGAGCTGAGGGACAGGGCTCAGGAGAGACCCAGTACTTC.

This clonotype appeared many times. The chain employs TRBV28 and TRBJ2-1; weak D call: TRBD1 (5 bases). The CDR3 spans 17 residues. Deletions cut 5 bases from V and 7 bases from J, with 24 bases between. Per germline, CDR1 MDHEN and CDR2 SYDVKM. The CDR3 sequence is CASSLGVLWQEENEQFF. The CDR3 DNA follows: TGTGCCAGCAGTCTAGGGGTTCTTTGGCAAGAGGAAAATGAGCAGTTCTTC.

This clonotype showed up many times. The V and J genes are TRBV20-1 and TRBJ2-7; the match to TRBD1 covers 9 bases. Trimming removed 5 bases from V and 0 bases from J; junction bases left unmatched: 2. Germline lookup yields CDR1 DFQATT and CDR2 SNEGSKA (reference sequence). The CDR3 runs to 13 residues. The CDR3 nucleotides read TGCAGTGCTGTGGGACAGGGCTCCTACGAGCAGTACGTC. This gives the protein CSAVGQGSYEQYV.

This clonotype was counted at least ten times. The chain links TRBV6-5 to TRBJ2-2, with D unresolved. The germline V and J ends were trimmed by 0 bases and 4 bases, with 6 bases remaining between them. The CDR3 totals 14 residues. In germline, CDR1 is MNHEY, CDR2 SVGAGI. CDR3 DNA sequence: TGTGCCAGCAGTTACTCTAGAGGCACCGGGGAGCTGTTTTTT. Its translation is CASSYSRGTGELFF.

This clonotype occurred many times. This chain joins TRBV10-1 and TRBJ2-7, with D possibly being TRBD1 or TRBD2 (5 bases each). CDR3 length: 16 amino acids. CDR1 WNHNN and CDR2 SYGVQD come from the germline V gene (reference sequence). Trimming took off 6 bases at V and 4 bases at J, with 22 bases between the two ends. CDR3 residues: CASSPRGQGNTYEQYV. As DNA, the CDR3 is TGCGCCAGCAGCCCGAGGGGTCAGGGAAACACATACGAGCAGTACGTC.

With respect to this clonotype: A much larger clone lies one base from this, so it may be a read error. CDR3 nucleotide sequence: TGTGCCAGCAGCTTGGACAGCTCTGGGGCCAACGCCCTGACTTTC. It is translated as CASSLDSSGANALTF. V and J are TRBV7-3 and TRBJ2-6; a possible D gene is TRBD1 (6 bases). Germline values: CDR1 SGHTA, CDR2 FQGTGA. This CDR3 has 15 amino acids. Drawing the rest from reference TRBV7-3 and TRBJ2-6, the complete variable domain is GAGVSQTPSNKVTEKGKYVELRCDPISGHTALYWYRQSLGQGPEFLIYFQGTGAADDSGLPNDRFFAVRPEGSVSTLKIQRTERGDSAVYLCASSLDSSGANALTFGAGSRLTVL.

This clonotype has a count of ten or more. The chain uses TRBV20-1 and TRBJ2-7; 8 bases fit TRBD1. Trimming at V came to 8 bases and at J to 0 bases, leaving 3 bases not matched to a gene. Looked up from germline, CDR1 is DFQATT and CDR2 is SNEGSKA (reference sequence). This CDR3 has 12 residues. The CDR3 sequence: CSIDRGSYEQYF. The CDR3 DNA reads TGCAGTATTGACAGGGGCTCCTACGAGCAGTACTTC.

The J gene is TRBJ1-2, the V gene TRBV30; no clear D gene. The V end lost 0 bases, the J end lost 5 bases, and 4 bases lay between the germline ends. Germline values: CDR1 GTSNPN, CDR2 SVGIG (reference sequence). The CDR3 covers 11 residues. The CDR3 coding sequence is TGTGCCTGGAGTGTATCTTATGGCTACACCTTC. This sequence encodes CAWSVSYGYTF.